The 18 T cell receptor beta chains reported below all come from one sample, sequenced in a study of cytomegalovirus exposure and HLA in healthy donors. In the PCR, 60 Vbeta and 13 Jbeta primers were used. Measured with immunoSEQ multiplex PCR; TCRdb has only the in-frame clones, and not every one. The data show around 190,000 clones, with around four fifths seen just once and 1.5% to 2% held by the top ten. The sample was PBMCs. These receptors were collected from a man in his forties in good health and CMV-seropositive.

This chain uses TRBV6-4 with TRBJ2-5, with a tentative D call TRBD1 (5 bases). V dropped 4 bases and J dropped 2 bases, with 11 bases sitting between them. This CDR3 comprises 14 residues. Germline V lookup: CDR1 MRHNA, CDR2 SNTAGT. The CDR3 loop reads CASSVQGPQETQYF. CDR3 bases: TGTGCCAGCAGTGTCCAGGGCCCACAAGAGACCCAGTACTTC.

The chain carries TRBV2 and TRBJ2-7, with TRBD1 as a possible D gene (6 bases). Germline CDR1 SNHLY, CDR2 FYNNEI. V lost 2 bases to trimming and J lost 7 bases, with 12 bases between them. The CDR3 has 13 amino acids. DNA for the CDR3: TGTGCCAGCAGTGAACCCAGGGGCGGGGAGCAGTACTTC. Translation gives CASSEPRGGEQYF. Full variable domain (rest looked up from reference TRBV2 and TRBJ2-7): EPEVTQTPSHQVTQMGQEVILRCVPISNHLYFYWYRQILGQKVEFLVSFYNNEISEKSEIFDDQFSVERPDGSNFTLKIRSTKLEDSAMYFCASSEPRGGEQYFGPGTRLTVT.

The chain recombines TRBV27 with TRBJ2-7; 11 positions match TRBD2. The ends lost 5 bases at V and 5 bases at J; junction bases unmatched: 14. Germline V gives CDR1 MNHEY, CDR2 SMNVEV (reference sequence). The CDR3 has 17 amino acids. The CDR3 loop reads CASSLQPPLAGGHEQYF. The CDR3 nucleotides read TGTGCCAGCAGTCTCCAACCTCCCCTAGCGGGAGGCCACGAGCAGTACTTC.

This sequence joins TRBV5-1 and TRBJ1-1, with 9 nucleotides matching TRBD1. Trimming at V came to 2 bases and at J to 7 bases, leaving 3 bases not matched to a gene. This CDR3 is 13 amino acids long. Germline V gene sequence: CDR1 SGHRS, CDR2 YFSETQ. CDR3 nucleotide sequence: TGCGCCAGCAGCTTACAGGGGGCGAATGAAGCTTTCTTT. This encodes CASSLQGANEAFF. Based on the CDR3 plus reference TRBV5-1 and TRBJ1-1, the full variable domain is KAGVTQTPRYLIKTRGQQVTLSCSPISGHRSVSWYQQTPGQGLQFLFEYFSETQRNKGNFPGRFSGRQFSNSRSEMNVSTLELGDSALYLCASSLQGANEAFFGQGTRLTVV.

The chain recombines TRBV29-1 with TRBJ1-1; a possible D gene is TRBD1 (5 bases). The ends were cut back, 7 bases at V and 4 bases at J, with 16 bases in the middle. The CDR3 totals 13 residues. The germline V gene encodes CDR1 SQVTM and CDR2 ANQGSEA. The CDR3 sequence is CSGLGRDSTEAFF. The DNA of the CDR3 is TGCAGCGGTCTGGGCAGGGATAGCACTGAAGCTTTCTTT.

V gene TRBV20-1 combines with J gene TRBJ2-5, with D possibly matching TRBD1 (5 bases). Trimming removed 0 bases at V and 11 bases at J, with 10 bases between. The CDR3 totals 11 residues. Germline assignment: CDR1 DFQATT and CDR2 SNEGSKA (reference sequence). The chain's CDR3 is CSAREVQEQYF. DNA of the CDR3: TGCAGTGCTAGAGAGGTACAGGAGCAGTACTTC.

The J gene is TRBJ2-5, the V gene TRBV28; TRBD1 aligns across 7 bases. This CDR3 region has 15 residues. CDR1 is MDHEN and CDR2 is SYDVKM in the germline V gene. V dropped 0 bases and J dropped 2; count of bases not matched to a gene: 3. CDR3 in amino acids: CASSLWKGQQETQYF. Here the CDR3 DNA reads TGTGCCAGCAGTTTATGGAAGGGACAGCAAGAGACCCAGTACTTC.

V gene TRBV2 combines with J gene TRBJ2-5; 8 bases fit TRBD1. CDR1 and CDR2 (germline): SNHLY, FYNNEI. This CDR3 comprises 12 residues. V was pared by 6 bases and J by 4 bases, with 1 base of the junction left unmatched. The CDR3 nucleotides read TGTGCCAGCAGGGACAGGGCAGAGACCCAGTACTTC. This codes for CASRDRAETQYF.

This chain links TRBV20-1 with TRBJ1-1; D unresolved. With 3 bases removed from V and 3 bases from J, the gap between germline ends came to 5 bases. The germline V gene encodes CDR1 DFQATT and CDR2 SNEGSKA (reference sequence). The CDR3 sequence is 11 residues long. CDR3 coding DNA: TGCAGTGCTAGGTTAGACACTGAAGCTTTCTTT. Protein sequence: CSARLDTEAFF.

Only one count was recorded for this clone. V and J are TRBV15 and TRBJ1-1, with 10 bases that match TRBD1. The CDR3 is made up of 15 amino acids. CDR1 and CDR2 (germline): LNHNV, YYDKDF (reference sequence). Trimming removed 5 bases from V and 0 bases from J; junction bases left unmatched: 3. The CDR3 protein is CATSRDRGMNTEAFF. DNA of the CDR3: TGTGCCACCAGCCGGGACAGGGGAATGAACACTGAAGCTTTCTTT.

This chain uses TRBV7-3 with TRBJ2-5; D perhaps matches TRBD2 (5 bases). The germline gives CDR1 SGHTA, CDR2 FQGTGA. This CDR3 contains 15 residues. The ends were cut back, 5 bases at V and 4 bases at J, with 17 bases in the middle. This CDR3 reads CASSPVGGLRETQYF. Here the CDR3 DNA reads TGTGCCAGCAGCCCTGTGGGCGGGTTAAGAGAGACCCAGTACTTC.

This rearrangement joins TRBV5-6 to TRBJ2-3; D is possibly TRBD2 (6 bases). V was clipped by 3 bases and J by 11 bases, with 10 bases between them. Per germline, CDR1 SGHDT and CDR2 YYEEEE. CDR3 size: 11 residues. CDR3 coding DNA: TGTGCCAGCAGCTCTTTAGCGGAGCAGTATTTT. As protein: CASSSLAEQYF.

V is TRBV7-9 and J is TRBJ2-7; 7 positions match TRBD2. The trim removed 5 bases at V and 0 bases at J, leaving 4 bases unmatched. CDR3 length: 14 amino acids. The germline CDR1 and CDR2 sequences are SEHNR and FQNEAQ (reference sequence). The CDR3 here is CASSRPSGSYEQYF. The DNA for the CDR3 is TGTGCCAGCAGCCGACCTAGCGGCTCCTACGAGCAGTACTTC. Looking up the rest from reference TRBV7-9 and TRBJ2-7 gives the full variable domain: DTGVSQNPRHKITKRGQNVTFRCDPISEHNRLYWYRQTLGQGPEFLTYFQNEAQLEKSRLLSDRFSAERPKGSFSTLEIQRTEQGDSAMYLCASSRPSGSYEQYFGPGTRLTVT.

The rearrangement links TRBV10-1 to TRBJ1-3; D not resolved. The CDR3 has 14 amino acids. Germline values: CDR1 WNHNN, CDR2 SYGVQD (reference sequence). V lost 6 bases and J 0 bases, leaving 9 bases between the germline ends. CDR3 in amino acids: CASRMTTSGNTIYF. As DNA, the CDR3 is TGCGCCAGCAGAATGACAACCTCTGGAAACACCATATATTTT.

In its sample, this clone was seen a few times. The CDR3 loop is CASSARQGNQPQHF. CDR3 nucleotides: TGTGCCAGCAGCGCCCGGCAGGGGAATCAGCCCCAGCATTTT. The chain has TRBV6-1 and TRBJ1-5; perhaps TRBD1 as D (6 bases). Germline CDR1 reads MNHNS; CDR2 reads SASEGT. CDR3 length equals 14 residues. The ends were cut back, 6 bases at V and 4 bases at J, with 13 bases in the middle.

The gene calls are TRBV9 and TRBJ2-7, with 8 bases lining up with TRBD2. Losses at the gene ends were 0 bases for V and 0 bases for J; bases not matched to a gene: 14. The length of the CDR3 is 19 residues. Germline V gives CDR1 SGDLS, CDR2 YYNGEE. CDR3: CASSVGIPGLAKTSYEQYF. The CDR3 nucleotides read TGTGCCAGCAGCGTAGGGATCCCCGGACTAGCTAAAACCTCCTACGAGCAGTACTTC.

In this sample, this clone turned up a few times. V gene TRBV27 combines with J gene TRBJ2-5; maybe TRBD1 (6 bases). V was shortened by 3 bases and J by 1 base, with 15 bases between the two germline ends. Germline V gene lookup returns CDR1 MNHEY and CDR2 SMNVEV (reference sequence). The length of the CDR3 is 16 residues. The CDR3 region has the DNA TGTGCCAGCAGTTTGGGGGCTGCCGCAGCCCAAGAGACCCAGTACTTC. It specifies CASSLGAAAAQETQYF.

The rearrangement uses TRBV13 and TRBJ2-3, with 8 bases identical to TRBD2. In germline, CDR1 is PRHDT, CDR2 FYEKMQ (reference sequence). The length of the CDR3 is 16 residues. V lost 5 bases to trimming and J lost 5 bases; unmatched junction nucleotides: 12. CDR3 in amino acids: CASSRRRAGGVDTQYF. CDR3 DNA sequence: TGTGCCAGCAGCCGAAGGAGGGCGGGAGGAGTAGATACGCAGTATTTT.